Listed here are 5 T cell receptor beta chains from one sample, sequenced in a study of vaccination effects on CD4 cells after COVID-19. Produced via immunoSEQ multiplex PCR; TCRdb's table is partial and in-frame only. The data hold tens of thousands of clones, with 65% to 75% observed a single time. No antigen is known for these receptors. Viral peptide pool expansion of antigen-specific CD4+ T cells preceded sequencing in the ViraFEST assay. At the end of about ten days of culture, CD4+ T cells were isolated. Participants were vaccinated with two doses of either the BNT162b2 or mRNA-1273 vaccine. Sample: CD4+ T cells from PBMCs cultured with HCoV-OC43 spike peptides, taken after COVID-19 vaccination. As to subset: HCoV-OC43 spike overlapping peptide pool stimulation. All receptors derive from a human donor who received a COVID-19 vaccine.

The V gene is TRBV19, the J gene TRBJ1-1; no clear D gene. The CDR3 has 12 residues. CDR1 is LNHDA, CDR2 SQIVND, per germline (reference sequence). Trimming stripped 3 bases from V and 8 bases from J, with 10 bases between. CDR3 amino acids: CASSIWGDEAFF. The DNA of the CDR3 is TGTGCCAGTAGTATCTGGGGAGACGAAGCTTTCTTT. The full variable domain, with the rest looked up from reference TRBV19 and TRBJ1-1, is DGGITQSPKYLFRKEGQNVTLSCEQNLNHDAMYWYRQDPGQGLRLIYYSQIVNDFQKGDIAEGYSVSREKKESFPLTVTSAQKNPTAFYLCASSIWGDEAFFGQGTRLTVV.

In its sample, this clone was seen once. V is TRBV9 and J is TRBJ2-3; TRBD1 matches 10 bases. The CDR3 extends over 16 amino acids. After removal of 3 bases from V and 4 bases from J, the junction contained 8 bases not matched to a gene. From germline, CDR1 is SGDLS and CDR2 YYNGEE. Written as DNA, the CDR3 is TGTGCCAGCAGCGCCCCCGGGACAGGGGATCCAGATACGCAGTATTTT. Its protein product is CASSAPGTGDPDTQYF.

J is TRBJ2-5 and V is TRBV9; the D gene is possibly TRBD2 (7 bases). Germline V lookup: CDR1 SGDLS, CDR2 YYNGEE. Trimming took 2 bases from V and 4 from J, leaving 12 bases between them. The CDR3 extends over 14 amino acids. The CDR3 DNA reads TGTGCCAGCAGCGTGCGGGGGCCGGGAGAGACCCAGTACTTC. It encodes CASSVRGPGETQYF. The full variable domain, its missing parts supplied by reference TRBV9 and TRBJ2-5, is DSGVTQTPKHLITATGQRVTLRCSPRSGDLSVYWYQQSLDQGLQFLIQYYNGEERAKGNILERFSAQQFPDLHSELNLSSLELGDSALYFCASSVRGPGETQYFGPGTRLLVL.

The genes are TRBV5-1 and TRBJ1-2, with D possibly matching TRBD1 (6 bases). Germline CDR1 and CDR2: SGHRS and YFSETQ. Trimming cost V 0 bases and J 5 bases, with 8 bases left between them. The CDR3 is made up of 13 amino acids. CDR3: CASSLGQEYGYTF. The CDR3, as DNA: TGCGCCAGCAGCTTGGGACAGGAATATGGCTACACCTTC.

V is TRBV4-1 and J is TRBJ2-1, with D unclear. This CDR3 has 17 amino acids. The germline V gene has CDR1 MGHRA and CDR2 YSYEKL. Trimming stripped 4 bases from V and 0 bases from J, with 16 bases between. The CDR3 is CASSPSSVISSYNEQFF. The DNA of the CDR3 is TGCGCCAGCAGCCCCAGCTCGGTGATTAGCTCCTACAATGAGCAGTTCTTC.